This record looks at one T cell receptor (beta chain) sequence and its context. Its antigen is not known. This entry is derived from a study of T cell responses to AZD1222 COVID-19 vaccine. General observations from the study: Only five to seven AZD1222 recipients tested seropositive at baseline. Clonal diversity was possibly underestimated, and the donors were mostly white British, with more females. Spike as a whole was targeted by vaccine-associated CD4 TCRs, dominant at 160-218 and 743-854.

The data were produced by immunoSEQ multiplex PCR, yet TCRdb's version contains in-frame clones alone and is incomplete. Of about 110,000 clones listed, roughly 90% were seen once; the top ten hold around 16%. Sequenced here: peripheral blood, sampled 28 days after the second AZD1222 dose. The TCR sequence derives from an adult who received the AZD1222 COVID-19 vaccine.

The CDR3: CASSLPPSGRGHEQFF. The DNA of the CDR3 is TGCGCCAGCAGCTTGCCTCCCAGCGGGAGGGGGCATGAGCAGTTCTTC. This chain links TRBV5-1 with TRBJ2-1; 10 bases align to TRBD2. V was clipped by 1 base and J by 8 bases; unmatched bases: 9. The germline CDR1 and CDR2 sequences are SGHRS and YFSETQ. The CDR3 loop spans 16 amino acids.